The sequence of this T cell receptor (beta chain) was determined in a study of T cells in Graves' hyperthyroidism and ophthalmopathy. Study observations and caveats: The model foresaw ophthalmopathy a median roughly 6 months prior to onset.

The CDR3 contains 13 residues. V shed 6 bases and J 5 bases; nucleotides not matched to a gene: 1. The V gene's germline CDR1 is SNHLY and CDR2 FYNNEI. RNA transcripts provided the source from which TCR beta CDR3 regions were amplified. Initially, a first-round RT-PCR of the TCR CDR3 employed the HTBI primer set. TCRdb re-derived calls from the multiplex PCR reads in MiXCR, one entry per CDR3 protein. The sample includes approximately 710,000 distinct CDR3 sequences, 17% of them seen just once. This clonotype came up many times. Its antigen is unidentified. The clonotype originates from a man in his fifties with Graves' hyperthyroidism. The V and J genes are TRBV2 and TRBJ2-1; 10 nucleotides match TRBD1. The sequenced sample consisted of blood. The CDR3 sequence: CASRGTGDNEQFF. Written as DNA, the CDR3 is TGTGCCAGCAGGGGGACAGGGGACAATGAGCAGTTCTTC. Drawing the rest from reference TRBV2 and TRBJ2-1, the complete variable domain is EPEVTQTPSHQVTQMGQEVILRCVPISNHLYFYWYRQILGQKVEFLVSFYNNEISEKSEIFDDQFSVERPDGSNFTLKIRSTKLEDSAMYFCASRGTGDNEQFFGPGTRLTVL.